This TCR beta chain came from a study of blood T cell repertoires in COVID-19. Trimming pared 5 bases from V and 4 bases from J, leaving 15 bases between. The CDR3 spans 15 residues. Germline-derived CDR1 and CDR2 are MGHDK and SYGVNS. Produced via immunoSEQ multiplex PCR; TCRdb's table is partial and in-frame only. The sample lists roughly 80,000 clones, 80% to 90% seen once, with about 18% in the top ten. The V and J genes are TRBV25-1 and TRBJ1-5; D possibly corresponds to TRBD1 (5 bases). The source of this sequence is a woman aged 55-69 years with acute or convalescent COVID-19. The sequenced material came from peripheral blood. The CDR3 nucleotides read TGTGCCAGCAGTTCCGAGGAGGGGATTAATCAGCCCCAGCATTTT. Translated, it gives CASSSEEGINQPQHF.